This T cell receptor (beta chain) was found in a study of beta chain features in type 1 diabetes. Across the whole study: All samples combined gave roughly 100,000,000 sorted cells for examination. Broader study findings: Healthy donors had naive, central memory and Treg TCRB repertoires that appeared less similar than those seen among patients. Although PCR might favor shorter templates, it would do so equally in patients and controls. Patients with Type 1 diabetes showed moderately but significantly shorter TCRB CDR3s in all four CD4+ subsets.

The CDR3 is 18 residues long. Per the germline V gene, CDR1 is SGHAT and CDR2 is FQNNGV. The V gene end was trimmed by 0 bases and the J gene end by 4 bases; junction bases not matched to a gene: 8. The entirety of the isolated RNA underwent reverse transcription, so expressed TCRB transcripts were sequenced. Assay used: immunoSEQ multiplex PCR; TCRdb lists only in-frame clones, some missing. This sample has 300,000 to 400,000 clones; about a tenth occur once, and the top ten carry roughly 1%. To note about this clone: Antigen: not known.

The TCR sequence derives from a man aged 25 to 40 with type 1 diabetes. Sequencing was carried out using central memory CD4+ T cells from blood. This chain connects TRBV11-2 to TRBJ2-3; TRBD2 matches 12 bases. Here the CDR3 reads CASSLEASGGASSDTQYF. CDR3 in DNA: TGTGCCAGCAGCTTAGAGGCTAGCGGGGGGGCAAGTTCAGATACGCAGTATTTT. Complete variable domain (other parts from reference TRBV11-2 and TRBJ2-3): EAGVAQSPRYKIIEKRQSVAFWCNPISGHATLYWYQQILGQGPKLLIQFQNNGVVDDSQLPKDRFSAERLKGVDSTLKIQPAKLEDSAVYLCASSLEASGGASSDTQYFGPGTRLTVL.